A selection of T cell receptor beta chains follows, all from one sample in a study of shared clonotypes between healthy human individuals. Repertoires were generated with immunoSEQ multiplex PCR, while TCRdb's copy carries only in-frame clones and drops some. The sample has roughly 96,000 clones; about 45% are singletons. The sample comprised PBMCs. These receptors came from a woman in her forties in good health. Some clones in this sample may be carry-over from other donors' samples. The CDR3 runs from the conserved cysteine through the conserved F or W. A D gene is named only where the DNA matches it firmly. Clone sizes are given selectively: once, few, many, or a class where the clone is expanded.

TRBV29-1	-	TRBD1	TRBJ1-1	TGCAGCGCTAGCAAACAGGGGCCGGGGACTGAAGCTTTCTTT	CSASKQGPGTEAFF
TRBV5-6	-	TRBD1	TRBJ1-2	TGTGCCAGCAGCTTGAGGGACAGCTGGGGGGCTGGCTACACCTTC	CASSLRDSWGAGYTF
TRBV6-1	-	-	TRBJ1-2	TGTGCCAGCAGTCCGGGCTCTCCTAGCTATGGCTACACCTTC	CASSPGSPSYGYTF
TRBV28	-	TRBD1	TRBJ1-1	TGTGCCAGCAGTGTTCCCTCGACAGGGATCTTGCACACTGAAGCTTTCTTT	CASSVPSTGILHTEAFF
TRBV28	-	TRBD1	TRBJ2-7	TGTGCCAGCAGTTTGGCCCCCGGGACAGGGCTCGTCGAGCAGTACTTC	CASSLAPGTGLVEQYF
TRBV19	few	-	TRBJ1-5	TGTGCCAGTAGTATGGTACAGTATCTGCCCCAGCATTTT	CASSMVQYLPQHF
TRBV25-1	-	-	TRBJ2-6	TGTGCCAGCAGCCCCCGAGGGACTGGGGCCAACGTCCTGACTTTC	CASSPRGTGANVLTF
TRBV28	-	-	TRBJ1-1	TGTGCCAGCAGTTTAGACAGCAACACTGAAGCTTTCTTT	CASSLDSNTEAFF
TRBV30	-	TRBD2	TRBJ2-5	TGTGCCTGGAGTCCGTCCCCTCTAGCGGGAGGGGGGGAGACCCAGTACTTC	CAWSPSPLAGGGETQYF
TRBV2	few	TRBD1	TRBJ1-3	TGTGCCAGCAGCCTACTTGGGACAGCCTTCTCTGGAAACACCATATATTTT	CASSLLGTAFSGNTIYF
TRBV7-8	-	-	TRBJ1-2	TGTGCCAGCAGCGCAGGGGCCTATGGCTACACCTTC	CASSAGAYGYTF
TRBV7-3	-	-	TRBJ1-1	TGTGCCAGCAGCTCCGACGGGACGAACACTGAAGCTTTCTTT	CASSSDGTNTEAFF
TRBV6-1	many	-	TRBJ1-2	TGTGCCAGCAGTGATGCAGGCTTCTATGGCTACACCTTC	CASSDAGFYGYTF